The next 14 T cell receptor beta chains were all read from a single sample in a study of monozygotic twins with inflammatory bowel disease (dated by TCRdb to between 2017 and 2020). Libraries were built with 5' RACE. Sequencing used an Illumina HiSeq 2500. TCRdb reprocessed the reads and provides one entry for every CDR3 protein sequence; no DNA is given. The sample table holds some 170,000 distinct CDR3 sequences. 2.5% to 3% of the sample is held by the ten biggest clonotypes. Sequencing was carried out using blood. The receptors were sampled from a human donor with ulcerative colitis or Crohn's disease, or a healthy co-twin of an affected twin (not recorded which).

The V call is TRBV10-3, the J call TRBJ1-2. This CDR3 is 12 amino acids long. The germline V gene encodes CDR1 ENHRY and CDR2 SYGVKD. CDR3: CAISAITGGYTF.

CDR3 region: CASTRDHTSNEKLFF. This chain links TRBV27 with TRBJ1-4. The CDR3 spans 15 residues. Germline CDR1 reads MNHEY; CDR2 reads SMNVEV (reference sequence).

CDR3 in amino acids: CSVRYGRGGNEQFF. This chain links TRBV29-1 with TRBJ2-1; the D gene TCRdb calls, TRBD1, cannot be checked with no DNA. CDR1 and CDR2 from the germline V gene are SQVTM and ANQGSEA. The CDR3 has 14 residues.

This chain connects TRBV20-1 to TRBJ1-2. Germline-derived CDR1 and CDR2 are DFQATT and SNEGSKA (reference sequence). The CDR3 is 16 residues long. The CDR3 sequence is CSARPGEELANYGYTF.

J is TRBJ2-7 and V is TRBV6-2 or TRBV6-3; no DNA is available, so the TRBD1 call from TCRdb remains unchecked. Germline CDR1 is MNHEY and CDR2 is SVGEGT. This CDR3 spans 11 amino acids. This CDR3 reads CASGGTGEQYF.

This chain uses TRBV20-1 with TRBJ1-3. The V gene's germline CDR1 is DFQATT and CDR2 SNEGSKA (reference sequence). This CDR3 is built from 14 residues. CDR3 sequence reads: CSARPVGSGNTIYF.

The chain has TRBV27 and TRBJ1-5; TCRdb's D call of TRBD1 is untestable without DNA. The CDR3 covers 19 residues. Germline V lookup: CDR1 MNHEY, CDR2 SMNVEV (reference sequence). CDR3 region: CANLWGRRQRGDRDQPQHF.

The J gene is TRBJ1-1, the V gene TRBV6-1; TCRdb's assignment of TRBD1 cannot be checked, as there is no DNA. Germline V gene data show CDR1 as MNHNS and CDR2 as SASEGT. The CDR3 runs 14 residues. CDR3 loop: CASKGGSGQREAFF.

The chain couples TRBV29-1 to TRBJ2-5; TCRdb gives TRBD2 as the D gene, but with no DNA this cannot be confirmed. The CDR3 runs 14 residues. The germline gives CDR1 SQVTM, CDR2 ANQGSEA. CDR3 sequence reads: CSVPTSGSRETQYF.

The chain is built from TRBV18 and TRBJ2-7; checking the TCRdb D call of TRBD1 is not possible without DNA. This CDR3 is 14 amino acids long. Germline V gene lookup returns CDR1 KGHSH and CDR2 LQKENI. The CDR3: CASSVDRDHYEQYF. The full variable domain, its missing parts supplied by reference TRBV18 and TRBJ2-7, is NAGVMQNPRHLVRRRGQEARLRCSPMKGHSHVYWYRQLPEEGLKFMVYLQKENIIDESGMPKERFSAEFPKEGPSILRIQQVVRGDSAAYFCASSVDRDHYEQYFGPGTRLTVT.

This sequence joins TRBV10-3 and TRBJ1-6. Germline CDR1 reads ENHRY; CDR2 reads SYGVKD. The CDR3 extends over 15 amino acids. CDR3 protein: CAISEWTGRSSPLHF.

This chain joins TRBV5-5 and TRBJ2-7; no DNA is available, so the TRBD2 call from TCRdb remains unchecked. CDR1 SGHKS and CDR2 YYEKEE come from the germline V gene (reference sequence). The CDR3 totals 13 residues. The chain's CDR3 is CASSQGGTYEQYF.

The V and J genes are TRBV24-1 and TRBJ2-7; without DNA, the TCRdb call of TRBD2 cannot be checked. CDR3 length: 17 amino acids. From germline, CDR1 is KGHDR and CDR2 SFDVKD. The CDR3 sequence is CATSDSRLAAKVYEQYF.

The V call is TRBV5-1, the J call TRBJ2-7. In germline, CDR1 is SGHRS, CDR2 YFSETQ. The CDR3 has 14 residues. CDR3 protein: CASSLGIDVGEQYF.